The 5 T cell receptor beta chains listed next were all sequenced from one sample in a study of cytomegalovirus exposure and HLA in healthy donors. Clones were read by immunoSEQ multiplex PCR, and TCRdb kept only the in-frame ones, dropping some. Found here are around 98,000 clones, roughly nine tenths of them singletons; the top ten hold more than 3%. The sequenced sample was PBMCs. These receptors were obtained from a woman between 25 and 40 years old in good health and CMV-seronegative.

V and J are TRBV11-3 and TRBJ2-1, with 9 bases fitting TRBD2. Germline V gene data show CDR1 as SGHNT and CDR2 as YENEEA. J was trimmed by 6 bases and V by 3 bases; bases with no gene match: 6. The CDR3 consists of 15 residues. The CDR3: CASSFVLAGLNEQFF. Here the CDR3 DNA reads TGTGCCAGCAGCTTTGTGCTAGCGGGGCTCAATGAGCAGTTCTTC.

V is TRBV28 and J is TRBJ1-5; 7 nucleotides line up with TRBD1. With V trimmed by 6 bases and J by 3 bases, 8 bases remained unmatched. This CDR3 spans 15 amino acids. Per the germline V gene, CDR1 is MDHEN and CDR2 is SYDVKM. CDR3 protein: CASRNQGVFNQPQHF. The CDR3 nucleotides are TGTGCCAGCAGGAACCAGGGGGTCTTCAATCAGCCCCAGCATTTT.

The chain has TRBV7-9 and TRBJ2-2; D is uncertain. The CDR3 is 12 amino acids. Trimming removed 4 bases from V and 5 bases from J, with 5 bases in between. CDR1 is SEHNR, CDR2 FQNEAQ, per germline (reference sequence). The CDR3 DNA sequence: TGTGCCAGCAGCTCTTTTACCGGGGAGCTGTTTTTT. Translating gives CASSSFTGELFF.

The CDR3 DNA reads as TGCGCCAGCAGCTTGGACAGGGCCGCAGATACGCAGTATTTT. Its protein is CASSLDRAADTQYF. The V call is TRBV5-1, the J call TRBJ2-3; a weak D match, TRBD1 (6 bases). The CDR3 runs 14 residues. Germline lookup yields CDR1 SGHRS and CDR2 YFSETQ. V was clipped by 0 bases and J by 4 bases, with 9 bases between them.

This clone was seen only a few times. V is TRBV5-8 and J is TRBJ2-7, with 7 bases that match TRBD1. The V segment lost 2 bases and the J segment 1 base; nucleotides outside the gene matches: 6. The CDR3 spans 15 residues. The germline CDR1 and CDR2 sequences are SGHTS and YDEGEE. The CDR3 spells CASSLQGTKSYEQYF. The CDR3 nucleotides read TGTGCCAGCAGCTTACAGGGGACCAAGTCCTACGAGCAGTACTTC.